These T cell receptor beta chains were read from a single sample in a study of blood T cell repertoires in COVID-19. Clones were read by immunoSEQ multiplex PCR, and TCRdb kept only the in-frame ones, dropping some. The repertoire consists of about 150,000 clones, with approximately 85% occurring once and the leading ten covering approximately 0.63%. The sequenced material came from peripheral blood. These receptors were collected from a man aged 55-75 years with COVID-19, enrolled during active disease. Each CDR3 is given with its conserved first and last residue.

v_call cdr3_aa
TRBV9 CASSVGLQGAFGNTIYF
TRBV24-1 CATSGGGDTEAFF
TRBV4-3 CASSQGSPSETQYF
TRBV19 CASSIVGGTEAFF
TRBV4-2 CASSQEERGLHTDTQYF
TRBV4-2 CASSQGQQNYGYTF
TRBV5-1 CASSQQDTDTQYF
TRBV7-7 CASSGEGADTQYF
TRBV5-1 CASSLAPSDRVGGYGYTF
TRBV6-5 CASVRSQYSNQPQHF
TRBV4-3 CASSRGLEAFF
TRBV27 CASSPGTGGGNQPQHF
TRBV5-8 CASSFQIGRAHSYEQYF
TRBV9 CASSVVAGGLETQYF
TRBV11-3 CASRLFDSGSRETQYF
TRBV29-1 CSVEGRHPPYGYTF